This T cell receptor (beta chain) stems from a study of T cells in Graves' hyperthyroidism and ophthalmopathy. The V gene's germline CDR1 is MDHEN and CDR2 SYDVKM. The length of the CDR3 is 15 residues. V was pared by 2 bases and J by 4 bases, with 1 base of the junction left unmatched. This clonotype occurred many times. Using RNA transcripts as the source, TCR beta CDR3 regions were amplified. The HTBI primer set served for first-round RT-PCR of the TCR CDR3. In TCRdb, the multiplex PCR reads were re-called with MiXCR into one record per CDR3 protein. The sample lists 210,000 or so distinct CDR3 sequences; over 15% were seen once.

The chain joins TRBV28 to TRBJ2-2, with 10 bases fitting TRBD2. The material sequenced was blood. This TCR was recovered from a man aged 50 to 59 with Graves' hyperthyroidism. This CDR3 reads CASSLSGRATGELFF. CDR3 nucleotides: TGTGCCAGCAGTTTAAGCGGGAGGGCCACCGGGGAGCTGTTTTTT.